This TCR beta chain was sequenced during a study of monozygotic twins with inflammatory bowel disease. Broader study findings: IBD patients carried less diverse TCRbeta repertoires (inverse Simpson) than healthy co-twins.

Eight cDNA synthesis reactions were run for every sample. UMIs were attached via template switching, each with a 6-nucleotide sample barcode. TCRdb reprocessed the 5' RACE reads, with one entry per CDR3 protein and no DNA. The table gives a few hundred thousand distinct CDR3 sequences; the top ten clones make up 1.6% of it. Comment on this clonotype: What it recognizes is unknown.

Germline lookup yields CDR1 SGHDT and CDR2 YYEEEE. CDR3 length: 15 amino acids. This TCR was recovered from a human donor with ulcerative colitis or Crohn's disease, or a healthy co-twin of an affected twin (not recorded which). The sequenced material came from blood. The rearrangement links TRBV5-6 to TRBJ2-3; the D call from TCRdb, TRBD1, cannot be confirmed without DNA. CDR3 protein: CASSLRDRSTDTQYF.